Reported below is one T cell receptor (beta chain). The antigen is undetermined. This sample stems from a study of cytomegalovirus exposure and HLA in healthy donors. Overall study findings and caveats: In vitro, a few CMV-associated chains proved specific for CMV antigens.

TCRdb's copy holds only in-frame clones and misses some; the assay was immunoSEQ multiplex PCR. The sample has about 73,000 clones; around 90% are singletons. This TCR came from a woman in her late teens or twenties in good health and CMV-seropositive. The sequencing input was PBMCs.

In nucleotides, the CDR3 is TGTGCCAGCAGCTTATTGGGTCGGGGTGGCTACGAGCAGTACTTC. Translating gives CASSLLGRGGYEQYF. V gene TRBV7-9 combines with J gene TRBJ2-7, with D maybe TRBD2 (5 bases). This CDR3 is built from 15 residues. CDR1 and CDR2 from the germline V gene are SEHNR and FQNEAQ (reference sequence). V was cut by 2 bases and J by 3 bases, with 14 bases left in between.